This is a list of T cell receptor beta chains from one sample in a study of CD8+CD57+ T cells in acquired aplastic anemia. One entry per CDR3 protein, called by TCRdb with MiXCR from the reads. The sample has roughly 500,000 distinct CDR3 sequences, around 30% seen once. Sequences were obtained from sorted CD4+, CD8+, or CD8+CD57+ T cells (not recorded which) from PBMCs. The receptors derive from a human donor with aplastic anemia. Both conserved end residues are part of each CDR3. A D gene is named only where the DNA matches it firmly. Clone size is stated in some rows and not others, as once, few, many or a class when expanded.

clone_size	v_call	d_call	j_call	cdr3_aa	cdr3_nt
-	TRBV12-3/TRBV12-4	-	TRBJ2-7	CASSYRGTYSYEQYF	TGTGCCAGCAGCTATCGGGGCACCTACTCCTACGAGCAGTACTTC
-	TRBV12-3/TRBV12-4	-	TRBJ1-2	CASSYSSSNHGYTF	TGTGCCAGCAGTTACTCGAGTAGCAACCATGGCTACACCTTC
-	TRBV30	-	TRBJ1-1	CAWSVWGADTEAFF	TGTGCCTGGAGTGTTTGGGGAGCGGACACTGAAGCTTTCTTT
-	TRBV2	-	TRBJ1-2	CASSSRGSSGNTF	TGTGCCAGCAGTAGCAGGGGCAGCTCTGGAAACACCTTC
-	TRBV5-1	TRBD1	TRBJ2-1	CASSTPRGQGGEQFF	TGCGCCAGCAGCACCCCACGGGGACAGGGCGGAGAGCAGTTCTTC
-	TRBV5-1	-	TRBJ1-1	CASSWQSHGTLMGAFF	TGCGCCAGCAGCTGGCAGTCTCACGGAACTTTAATGGGAGCTTTCTTT
-	TRBV7-6	TRBD1	TRBJ2-7	CASSSPGQGRSYEQYF	TGTGCCAGCAGTTCCCCCGGACAGGGGAGGTCCTACGAGCAGTACTTC
many	TRBV4-3	-	TRBJ2-7	CASSQDSPYEQYF	TGCGCCAGCAGCCAAGACAGTCCCTACGAGCAGTACTTC
-	TRBV29-1	-	TRBJ2-7	CSVEEVQGREQYF	TGCAGCGTTGAAGAGGTCCAGGGTAGGGAGCAGTACTTC
-	TRBV15	-	TRBJ2-7	CATSRDKRYEQYF	TGTGCCACCAGCAGAGATAAACGGTACGAGCAGTACTTC
-	TRBV12-3/TRBV12-4	-	TRBJ2-2	CASSWRDGGGELFF	TGTGCCAGCAGTTGGCGAGATGGCGGCGGGGAGCTGTTTTTT
-	TRBV20-1	-	TRBJ2-3	CSASNRRTFSTDTQYF	TGCAGTGCTAGTAACAGGAGGACCTTTAGCACAGATACGCAGTATTTT
many	TRBV25-1	-	TRBJ2-5	CASSEFVVTGETQYF	TGTGCCAGCAGTGAATTCGTTGTAACGGGAGAGACCCAGTACTTC
many	TRBV5-5	-	TRBJ2-7	CASSHSPSYEQYF	TGTGCCAGCAGCCACTCACCGTCCTACGAGCAGTACTTC
many	TRBV10-3	-	TRBJ1-6	CAISEPPLGRTPLHF	TGTGCCATCAGTGAGCCCCCGTTGGGGAGGACACCCCTCCACTTT
-	TRBV20-1	TRBD1	TRBJ1-5	CSARTGVGQPQHF	TGCAGTGCTAGAACAGGGGTAGGTCAGCCCCAGCATTTT
many	TRBV10-3	TRBD2	TRBJ2-7	CASSLGTTTTYEQYF	TGTGCCAGCTCACTCGGGACTACTACGACCTACGAGCAGTACTTC
once	TRBV7-3	-	TRBJ2-5	CASSLARGTQYF	TGTGCCAGCAGCTTAGCCCGGGGGACCCAGTACTTC
-	TRBV20-1	-	TRBJ1-1	CSAETGTSDTEAFF	TGCAGTGCAGAGACCGGGACATCTGACACTGAAGCTTTCTTT
-	TRBV7-2	-	TRBJ1-1	CARTEGRDTEAFF	TGTGCCAGAACCGAAGGACGGGACACTGAAGCTTTCTTT
-	TRBV7-9	-	TRBJ1-2	CASSLATCRGSGYGYTF	TGTGCCAGCAGCTTGGCGACGTGCAGGGGAAGTGGGTATGGCTACACCTTC
many	TRBV29-1	-	TRBJ1-1	CSVEDQMNTEAFF	TGCAGCGTTGAAGATCAGATGAACACTGAAGCTTTCTTT
many	TRBV7-2	-	TRBJ1-6	CASSFEGRSSPLHF	TGTGCCAGCAGCTTTGAGGGAAGGAGTTCACCCCTCCACTTT
-	TRBV15	TRBD1	TRBJ1-6	CATSSTGGLGGSPLHF	TGTGCCACCAGCTCTACAGGGGGCCTTGGGGGTTCACCCCTCCACTTT
-	TRBV25-1	-	TRBJ1-6	CASSERRGNYNSPLHF	TGTGCCAGCAGTGAAAGACGAGGGAACTATAATTCACCCCTCCACTTT
few	TRBV6-1	-	TRBJ2-7	CASITDPYEQYF	TGTGCCAGCATTACGGACCCATACGAGCAGTACTTC
many	TRBV7-9	TRBD1	TRBJ2-7	CASSSGTVSSYEQYF	TGTGCCAGCAGCTCCGGGACAGTGAGCTCCTACGAGCAGTACTTC
-	TRBV15	-	TRBJ2-7	CATSSLTQRSYEQYF	TGTGCCACCAGCAGCCTGACACAGCGCTCCTACGAGCAGTACTTC